The subject of this entry is one T cell receptor (beta chain). Its antigen is not known. This sample was taken from a study of T cell responses to AZD1222 COVID-19 vaccine. Notes on the study in general: Seropositive at baseline were only a handful of AZD1222 recipients.

The germline V and J ends were trimmed by 0 bases and 0 bases, with 12 bases remaining between them. The CDR3 has 18 residues. CDR1 and CDR2 (germline): LGHNA, YNFKEQ. Profiling relied on immunoSEQ multiplex PCR, and the TCRdb table lists in-frame clones only, not all of them. The sample gives some 110,000 clones, approximately 86% of which show up once; 3% to 4% is in the top ten. The chain combines TRBV4-2 with TRBJ1-6; D unresolved. This clonotype originated in an adult who received the MenACWY meningococcal vaccine as a control. The sequencing here drew on peripheral blood, taken 28 days after the second dose of the MenACWY control vaccine. The CDR3 coding sequence is TGTGCCAGCAGCCAAGACCAAAGGGCCAACTCCTATAATTCACCCCTCCACTTT. Translation: CASSQDQRANSYNSPLHF.